Each of the 15 T cell receptor beta chains below was sequenced from the same sample in a study of shared clonotypes between healthy human individuals. Produced via immunoSEQ multiplex PCR; TCRdb's table is partial and in-frame only. Here the sample spans about 610,000 clones, around 97% being singletons. Sequencing used naive CD4+ T cells sorted from blood. The subset here: CD45RA+ positively selected. Receptors originate from a woman aged 25-40 years in good health.

V usage is TRBV5-4 and J usage is TRBJ1-1; 8 positions agree with TRBD1. This CDR3 is 14 amino acids long. Trimming cost V 4 bases and J 11 bases; bases outside gene matches: 13. Germline CDR1 reads SGHNT; CDR2 reads YYREEE (reference sequence). The CDR3 DNA sequence: TGTGCCAGCAGCCCCCGGACAGGGTCCAATCCGGCTTTCTTT. Protein: CASSPRTGSNPAFF.

Worth noting for this clone: The sample contains more than one DNA sequence encoding this CDR3. V gene TRBV6-6 combines with J gene TRBJ2-1; a weak D match, TRBD2 (6 bases). Germline loops: CDR1 MNHNY, CDR2 SVGAGI (reference sequence). Trimming took off 6 bases at V and 0 bases at J, with 12 bases between the two ends. The length of the CDR3 is 15 residues. CDR3 region: CASSRSGSSYNEQFF. The DNA of the CDR3 is TGTGCCAGCAGCCGTAGCGGAAGCTCCTACAATGAGCAGTTCTTC.

The count of this clone is one. V usage is TRBV6-6 and J usage is TRBJ2-1; TRBD2 matches 15 bases. Trimming at V came to 10 bases and at J to 10 bases, leaving 5 bases not matched to a gene. Germline V CDR1 and CDR2: MNHNY, SVGAGI (reference sequence). CDR3 size: 13 residues. CDR3 protein: CATGLAGGGEQFF. CDR3 DNA sequence: TGTGCCACCGGACTAGCGGGAGGGGGGGAGCAGTTCTTC.

Concerning this clone itself: At the DNA level, this CDR3 is encoded by other sequences in the same sample as well. This chain connects TRBV27 to TRBJ2-7; TRBD2 matches at 10 bases. The CDR3 has 15 amino acids. CDR1 is MNHEY and CDR2 is SMNVEV in the germline V gene (reference sequence). V lost 3 bases, J lost 3 bases, and 5 bases stayed unmatched. The CDR3 is CASSLLTSGIYEQYF. Written as DNA, the CDR3 is TGTGCCAGCAGTTTGCTTACTAGCGGGATCTACGAGCAGTACTTC.

V gene TRBV19 combines with J gene TRBJ1-4, with D tentatively TRBD1 (6 bases). Germline CDR1 and CDR2: LNHDA and SQIVND (reference sequence). This CDR3 is 12 amino acids long. The germline V and J ends were trimmed by 5 bases and 13 bases, with 14 bases remaining between them. CDR3 residues: CASSLEQGRLFF. In nucleotides, the CDR3 is TGTGCCAGTAGTCTCGAACAGGGTCGACTGTTTTTT. Full variable domain (outside the CDR3, taken from reference TRBV19 and TRBJ1-4): DGGITQSPKYLFRKEGQNVTLSCEQNLNHDAMYWYRQDPGQGLRLIYYSQIVNDFQKGDIAEGYSVSREKKESFPLTVTSAQKNPTAFYLCASSLEQGRLFFGSGTQLSVL.

The chain joins TRBV2 to TRBJ2-7; D uncertain. The CDR3 runs to 14 residues. Germline V CDR1 and CDR2: SNHLY, FYNNEI. V shed 4 bases and J shed 1 base, with 11 bases lying between them. CDR3 loop: CASSVYGESYEQYF. In nucleotides, the CDR3 is TGTGCCAGCAGTGTATACGGAGAATCCTACGAGCAGTACTTC.

J is TRBJ2-5 and V is TRBV19; TRBD1 is a possible D gene (6 bases). Trimming left V 1 base short and J 3 bases short, with 9 bases between. Germline V gene data show CDR1 as LNHDA and CDR2 as SQIVND (reference sequence). This CDR3 spans 14 amino acids. CDR3 loop: CASSIVAGEETQYF. In DNA, the CDR3 is TGTGCCAGTAGTATAGTGGCAGGGGAAGAGACCCAGTACTTC.

V is TRBV20-1 and J is TRBJ1-2, with D unresolved. Germline V lookup: CDR1 DFQATT, CDR2 SNEGSKA (reference sequence). CDR3 size: 11 residues. Here the CDR3 DNA reads TGCACAGCACCGGGGTTGGAAGGCTACACCTTC. This sequence encodes CTAPGLEGYTF.

The rearrangement uses TRBV10-1 and TRBJ1-1; D might be TRBD1 (5 bases). This CDR3 is built from 13 residues. Deletions cut 6 bases from V and 3 bases from J, with 11 bases between. Germline V gene sequence: CDR1 WNHNN, CDR2 SYGVQD (reference sequence). In nucleotides, the CDR3 is TGCGCCAGCAGGCGGGGGAGGGACACTGAAGCTTTCTTT. Its protein product is CASRRGRDTEAFF.

The V call is TRBV6-5, the J call TRBJ2-1, with D perhaps matching TRBD1 (7 bases). Germline V gives CDR1 MNHEY, CDR2 SVGAGI. V gave up 5 bases and J gave up 8 bases, with 19 bases separating them. There are 15 residues in the CDR3. This chain's CDR3 is CASSLAGQRPDEQFF. CDR3 DNA: TGTGCCAGCAGTCTCGCGGGACAGCGTCCCGATGAGCAGTTCTTC.

J is TRBJ2-1 and V is TRBV11-2; D remains ambiguous. CDR3 length: 12 residues. Germline V lookup: CDR1 SGHAT, CDR2 FQNNGV. Deletions cut 6 bases from V and 6 bases from J, with 9 bases between. The CDR3 sequence is CASRLGSNEQFF. In nucleotides, the CDR3 is TGTGCCAGCAGGCTGGGATCCAATGAGCAGTTCTTC. Variable domain in full (rest from reference TRBV11-2 and TRBJ2-1): EAGVAQSPRYKIIEKRQSVAFWCNPISGHATLYWYQQILGQGPKLLIQFQNNGVVDDSQLPKDRFSAERLKGVDSTLKIQPAKLEDSAVYLCASRLGSNEQFFGPGTRLTVL.

In this sample, this clone turned up once. This chain links TRBV19 with TRBJ1-5; TRBD1 agrees at 9 bases. Germline V lookup: CDR1 LNHDA, CDR2 SQIVND (reference sequence). The V and J ends lost 0 bases and 0 bases, in that order; junction bases with no gene match: 18. This CDR3 has 22 amino acids. CDR3 residues: CASSIDLRPFLGQGYSNQPQHF. In DNA, the CDR3 is TGTGCCAGTAGTATAGATCTTAGACCCTTCCTGGGACAGGGATATAGCAATCAGCCCCAGCATTTT.

The chain links TRBV11-3 to TRBJ2-3; maybe TRBD2 (6 bases). The CDR3 is made up of 16 amino acids. Deletions cut 8 bases from V and 0 bases from J, with 18 bases between. Germline V gene lookup returns CDR1 SGHNT and CDR2 YENEEA. The CDR3 DNA reads TGTGCCAGCTTCACGCTCCTCGGGACTAGCACAGATACGCAGTATTTT. Its translation: CASFTLLGTSTDTQYF.

This chain connects TRBV11-2 to TRBJ2-5, with a tentative D call TRBD1 (6 bases). The CDR3 contains 16 residues. Germline CDR1 reads SGHAT; CDR2 reads FQNNGV. V lost 1 base, J lost 5 bases, and 17 bases lay in between. The CDR3 region is CASSLAPRGWTETQYF. The CDR3 coding sequence is TGTGCCAGCAGCTTAGCTCCCAGGGGCTGGACGGAGACCCAGTACTTC.

This sequence joins TRBV19 and TRBJ2-6; D is perhaps TRBD1 or TRBD2 (6 bases each). Trimming took 7 bases from V and 2 from J, leaving 9 bases between them. The germline V gene has CDR1 LNHDA and CDR2 SQIVND (reference sequence). There are 14 residues in the CDR3. This CDR3 reads CASKEGAGANVLTF. For the CDR3, the DNA is TGTGCCAGTAAGGAGGGGGCTGGGGCCAACGTCCTGACTTTC.